In this sample, the clone carrying this TCR beta chain turned up once. Its antigen is unknown. Time point denoted: after dendritic cell vaccination, including at tumor progression/relapse. No glioblastoma patient carried an isocitrate dehydrogenase mutation. Before vaccination, two weeks after the third vaccination, and at progression, PBMC were collected. Using immunoSEQ multiplex PCR, the repertoire was profiled, and TCRdb retains in-frame clones only, with some absent. Of 100,000 or so clones listed, roughly 89% are singletons. With 6 bases clipped from V and 2 bases from J, the junction kept 2 bases outside the gene matches. Germline lookup yields CDR1 MNHEY and CDR2 SVGAGI. This CDR3 comprises 15 residues. The data were taken from a study of glioma-infiltrating T cells after dendritic cell vaccination. About the study: Glioblastoma patients came from Phase I and II dendritic cell vaccination trials. Study conclusions and caveats: Survival was not directly related to TCR clonality in these patients.

The V call is TRBV6-5, the J call TRBJ2-1, with 12 bases lining up with TRBD1. Material: blood, obtained after dendritic cell vaccination. The TCR comes from a human donor with glioblastoma. CDR3 protein: CASRGTGGTYNEQFF. In DNA form, the CDR3 reads TGTGCCAGCAGAGGGACAGGGGGCACCTACAATGAGCAGTTCTTC.